These 11 T cell receptor beta chains originate from one sample sequenced in a study of T-cell memory formation after mild COVID-19. Each CDR3 protein is one row after TCRdb ran MiXCR on the 5' RACE reads. This sample has about 110,000 distinct CDR3 sequences, with under 15% found just once. Sequences were obtained from PBMCs or a T cell subset sorted from them (not recorded which). These receptors originate from a man aged 18 to 29 who had mild COVID-19 (a few samples of this study predate the infection). Cell type and time point are not known.

This clonotype appeared a few times. The rearrangement uses TRBV20-1 and TRBJ1-1, with a possible D match to TRBD1 (5 bases). CDR3 size: 14 residues. V lost 1 base, J lost 4 bases, and 13 bases lay in between. Germline assignment: CDR1 DFQATT and CDR2 SNEGSKA (reference sequence). CDR3 DNA: TGCAGTGCTAGAGTGTTAGGGGAGGGCACTGAAGCTTTCTTT. Translating gives CSARVLGEGTEAFF.

This clonotype has ten or more counts. This rearrangement joins TRBV10-3 to TRBJ2-7, with unresolved D. CDR1 and CDR2 (germline): ENHRY, SYGVKD. CDR3 size: 12 residues. Trimming stripped 5 bases from V and 3 bases from J, with 8 bases between. This CDR3 reads CAISTAFYEQYF. The CDR3 coding sequence is TGTGCCATCAGTACAGCTTTCTACGAGCAGTACTTC.

This clonotype appeared a few times. The chain is built from TRBV6-1 and TRBJ2-7; D gene ambiguous. The germline gives CDR1 MNHNS, CDR2 SASEGT. V was pared by 1 base and J by 3 bases, with 13 bases between. This CDR3 spans 15 amino acids. The CDR3 loop reads CASSEVRSDLYEQYV. CDR3 DNA: TGTGCCAGCAGTGAAGTTAGGTCAGATCTCTACGAGCAGTACGTC.

There are a few counts of this clonotype. This sequence joins TRBV7-9 and TRBJ2-7; D uncertain. The CDR3 is 12 residues long. Germline CDR1 SEHNR, CDR2 FQNEAQ (reference sequence). V was trimmed by 5 bases and J by 4 bases, leaving 9 bases between them. For the CDR3, the DNA is TGTGCCAGCAGCCCCCGGCCATACGAGCAGTACTTC. Amino acid sequence: CASSPRPYEQYF.

This clonotype was observed a handful of times. The chain links TRBV28 to TRBJ2-1, with a tentative D call TRBD2 (6 bases). Looked up from germline, CDR1 is MDHEN and CDR2 is SYDVKM. The CDR3 is 14 amino acids. Trimming removed 2 bases at V and 5 bases at J, with 10 bases between. This chain's CDR3 is CASSLPPSDNEQFF. Written as DNA, the CDR3 is TGTGCCAGCAGTTTACCTCCTAGCGACAATGAGCAGTTCTTC.

This sequence joins TRBV6-5 and TRBJ1-4, with D perhaps TRBD1 (6 bases). V lost 5 bases and J lost 7, with 17 bases in between. This CDR3 comprises 15 residues. Germline CDR1 is MNHEY and CDR2 is SVGAGI. CDR3 residues: CASSPDTGLGEKLFF. In nucleotides, the CDR3 is TGTGCCAGCAGTCCCGATACAGGGCTGGGTGAAAAACTGTTTTTT.

This clonotype was observed a handful of times. This sequence joins TRBV9 and TRBJ2-3, with TRBD1 matching 9 bases. Germline CDR1 reads SGDLS; CDR2 reads YYNGEE. The V and J ends lost 4 bases and 0 bases, in that order; junction bases with no gene match: 6. The CDR3 has 16 amino acids. CDR3 sequence: CASSPGTGTSTDTQYF. The CDR3 bases are TGTGCCAGCAGCCCCGGGACAGGGACTAGCACAGATACGCAGTATTTT.

J is TRBJ1-2 and V is TRBV7-9; 7 bases fit TRBD1. Germline values: CDR1 SEHNR, CDR2 FQNEAQ (reference sequence). CDR3 length: 14 amino acids. Trimming cost V 5 bases and J 4 bases; bases outside gene matches: 7. CDR3 bases: TGTGCCAGCAGCCCCTTAGGGGGCCGCTATGGCTACACCTTC. Translating gives CASSPLGGRYGYTF.

The chain joins TRBV4-2 to TRBJ2-3, with 10 bases matching TRBD2. Trimming took 1 base from V and 6 from J; bases not matched to a gene: 7. CDR1 LGHNA and CDR2 YNFKEQ come from the germline V gene. The CDR3 has 16 residues. The CDR3 sequence is CASSQVSSGGADTQYF. The DNA for the CDR3 is TGTGCCAGCAGCCAAGTCTCCAGCGGGGGGGCCGATACGCAGTATTTT.

The rearrangement uses TRBV27 and TRBJ1-1, with 9 positions matching TRBD1. Per the germline V gene, CDR1 is MNHEY and CDR2 is SMNVEV (reference sequence). Unmatched junction bases numbered 2, after V lost 6 bases and J lost 3 bases. The CDR3 covers 13 residues. CDR3 DNA: TGTGCCAGCAGCACAGGGGGCTACACTGAAGCTTTCTTT. Protein: CASSTGGYTEAFF.

The sample holds a few counts of this clonotype. The rearrangement uses TRBV5-1 and TRBJ2-1; 7 bases are shared with TRBD2. Germline CDR1 is SGHRS and CDR2 is YFSETQ. The length of the CDR3 is 15 residues. V gave up 4 bases and J gave up 6 bases; unmatched junction bases: 10. The CDR3 is CASSPRGGEGNEQFF. CDR3 DNA: TGCGCCAGCAGCCCGAGGGGCGGGGAGGGCAATGAGCAGTTCTTC. Based on the CDR3 plus reference TRBV5-1 and TRBJ2-1, the full variable domain is KAGVTQTPRYLIKTRGQQVTLSCSPISGHRSVSWYQQTPGQGLQFLFEYFSETQRNKGNFPGRFSGRQFSNSRSEMNVSTLELGDSALYLCASSPRGGEGNEQFFGPGTRLTVL.